A single sample gave rise to the 32 T cell receptor beta chains below, sequenced in a study of early T cells in non-severe SARS-CoV-2 infection (dated by TCRdb to about 2021). Libraries were constructed by 5' RACE. Sequencing relied on a NextSeq 500. The public reads were reprocessed in TCRdb via fastp at Q25 and MiXCR, keeping in-frame beta chains. Every distinct CDR3 protein forms one entry, paired with its most common genes and DNA. The sample table contains around 37,000 distinct CDR3 sequences; only one count was recorded for roughly 9.9% of them. Of the sample, roughly 12% falls within the top ten clones. Sequencing was done on a sample of whole blood. Every receptor here comes from an adult who was a healthcare worker with PCR-confirmed SARS-CoV-2 infection or an uninfected control (not recorded which).

This clonotype was picked up many times. The chain joins TRBV4-2 to TRBJ1-3; no definite D call. Trimming removed 1 base from V and 4 bases from J, with 11 bases in between. This CDR3 region has 15 residues. Germline V gives CDR1 LGHNA, CDR2 YNFKEQ. The CDR3 region has the DNA TGTGCCAGCAGCCAAGCAGGTACGAGAGGAAACACCATATATTTT. This gives the protein CASSQAGTRGNTIYF.

The chain recombines TRBV6-5 with TRBJ2-2; tentatively, D is TRBD1 (5 bases). CDR1 and CDR2 (germline): MNHEY, SVGAGI. This CDR3 region has 13 residues. V was cut by 0 bases and J by 8 bases, with 7 bases left in between. The CDR3 loop reads CASSYSGEGELFF. For the CDR3, the DNA is TGTGCCAGCAGTTACTCAGGGGAAGGGGAGCTGTTTTTT.

This clonotype was detected many times. The V and J genes are TRBV10-1 and TRBJ2-7; the match to TRBD2 covers 7 bases. Germline loops: CDR1 WNHNN, CDR2 SYGVQD (reference sequence). Germline trimming cut 10 bases from V and 5 bases from J; bases unmatched to any gene: 14. The CDR3 has 14 amino acids. DNA of the CDR3: TGCGCCATCCTCTGCCTGGGAGGGATAAACGAGCAGTACTTC. This gives the protein CAILCLGGINEQYF.

This clonotype was counted only a few times. The chain combines TRBV5-6 with TRBJ1-2; no reliable D call. The CDR3 covers 12 residues. Germline assignment: CDR1 SGHDT and CDR2 YYEEEE. Trimming cost V 7 bases and J 9 bases, with 16 bases left between them. The CDR3 bases are TGTGCCAGCGCGAGGAACGGCAGAAGCTACACCTTC. Translated: CASARNGRSYTF.

This clonotype turned up a few times. The chain recombines TRBV9 with TRBJ2-5; no definite D call. From germline, CDR1 is SGDLS and CDR2 YYNGEE. With 0 bases removed from V and 1 base from J, the gap between germline ends came to 7 bases. This CDR3 region has 14 residues. In DNA, the CDR3 is TGTGCCAGCAGCGTAGGAAGTTTCCAAGAGACCCAGTACTTC. Translation gives CASSVGSFQETQYF.

This clonotype was seen repeatedly, ten times or more. The chain is built from TRBV5-1 and TRBJ2-1; maybe TRBD1 (6 bases). This CDR3 region has 14 residues. V shed 0 bases and J shed 5 bases, with 9 bases lying between them. The germline CDR1 and CDR2 sequences are SGHRS and YFSETQ. CDR3 region: CASSLAAGDNEQFF. CDR3 DNA sequence: TGCGCCAGCAGCTTGGCAGCAGGGGACAATGAGCAGTTCTTC.

This sequence joins TRBV5-1 and TRBJ2-7, with a possible D match to TRBD1 (6 bases). V gave up 3 bases and J gave up 6 bases, with 10 bases separating them. Germline lookup yields CDR1 SGHRS and CDR2 YFSETQ. This CDR3 is 12 amino acids long. The CDR3 region has the DNA TGCGCCAGCAGCTCAACAGGGACCGAGCAGTACTTC. It encodes CASSSTGTEQYF.

In nucleotides, the CDR3 is TGTGCCAGCTCACGGGACAGGGAGTATGAGCAGTTCTTC. This encodes CASSRDREYEQFF. The J gene is TRBJ2-1, the V gene TRBV18; 9 nucleotides agree with TRBD1. The CDR3 sequence is 13 residues long. J gave up 8 bases and V 4 bases, and 3 bases lay outside the gene matches. The germline V gene has CDR1 KGHSH and CDR2 LQKENI.

This clonotype occurred many times. The chain uses TRBV7-8 and TRBJ1-5; no reliable D call. Germline V gene sequence: CDR1 SGHVS, CDR2 FQNEAQ. The CDR3 is made up of 13 amino acids. V was shortened by 1 base and J by 7 bases, with 8 bases between the two germline ends. This chain's CDR3 is CASSLVEGQPQHF. DNA of the CDR3: TGTGCCAGCAGCTTAGTGGAAGGACAGCCCCAGCATTTT.

The rearrangement joins TRBV29-1 to TRBJ1-2; the match to TRBD1 covers 7 bases. The junction had 8 bases not matched to a gene; V was cut back by 3 bases and J by 4 bases. The V gene's germline CDR1 is SQVTM and CDR2 ANQGSEA. The CDR3 has 14 amino acids. CDR3 DNA: TGCAGCGTTGAGCAGACAGGGCCCTCCTATGGCTACACCTTC. Protein: CSVEQTGPSYGYTF.

This clonotype has a count of ten or more. The rearrangement uses TRBV24-1 and TRBJ2-5; perhaps TRBD1 as D (6 bases). Germline values: CDR1 KGHDR, CDR2 SFDVKD. The CDR3 consists of 15 residues. Trimming cost V 2 bases and J 4 bases, with 13 bases left between them. The CDR3 region is CATSDSGTGLETQYF. Here the CDR3 DNA reads TGTGCCACCAGTGATTCGGGAACAGGGCTAGAGACCCAGTACTTC.

This clonotype was recorded at least ten times. The DNA is left out, because the CDR3 cannot be placed on it with certainty; the CDR3 is given as TCRdb lists it. CDR3 amino acids: CASSLAVLGGRTPRSCFF. V gene TRBV7-6 combines with J gene TRBJ2-2; no check of the table's D call, TRBD1, against the DNA was made. Germline CDR1 and CDR2: SGHVS and FNYEAQ. Termini included, the CDR3 measures 18 amino acids.

This clonotype was seen repeatedly, ten times or more. At one of its ends the junction is not consistent with the germline gene, which may arise from a read error. V and J are TRBV7-6 and TRBJ2-6; TRBD1 is a possible D gene (5 bases). The length of the CDR3 is 16 residues. Germline CDR1 and CDR2: SGHVS and FNYEAQ. The CDR3 bases are TGTGCCAGCAGCCGAGCCGGGTCCTCTGGGGCCAACGTCCTGTCTTTC. This gives the protein CASSRAGSSGANVLSF.

This clonotype was seen ten or more times. The chain couples TRBV4-2 to TRBJ2-6; D uncertain. The CDR3 runs to 16 residues. V was trimmed by 4 bases and J by 0 bases, leaving 10 bases between them. Germline V gene data show CDR1 as LGHNA and CDR2 as YNFKEQ. The CDR3 loop reads CASSRSTDSGANVLTF. CDR3 coding DNA: TGTGCCAGCAGCCGATCAACAGACTCTGGGGCCAACGTCCTGACTTTC.

This clonotype was counted ten times or more. The V and J genes are TRBV7-2 and TRBJ2-6; tentative D call: TRBD1 (6 bases). This CDR3 spans 15 amino acids. Germline CDR1 and CDR2: SGHTA and FQGNSA. The ends were cut back, 5 bases at V and 3 bases at J, with 11 bases in the middle. This chain's CDR3 is CASSPRGRGANVLTF. CDR3 nucleotides: TGTGCCAGCAGCCCCAGGGGACGTGGGGCCAACGTCCTGACTTTC.

This chain joins TRBV2 and TRBJ2-1; D remains ambiguous. The CDR3 spans 16 residues. CDR1 and CDR2 from the germline V gene are SNHLY and FYNNEI. V lost 7 bases and J 0 bases, leaving 16 bases between the germline ends. CDR3 nucleotide sequence: TGTGCCAGCAAACCGGTACAGAGGAGCTCCTACAATGAGCAGTTCTTC. It is translated as CASKPVQRSSYNEQFF.

This clonotype was picked up a small number of times. This rearrangement joins TRBV15 to TRBJ1-2, with 7 positions matching TRBD1. With 0 bases clipped from V and 2 bases from J, the junction kept 6 bases outside the gene matches. The CDR3 has 16 residues. Germline-derived CDR1 and CDR2 are LNHNV and YYDKDF (reference sequence). The DNA for the CDR3 is TGTGCCACCAGCAGAGATTGGGGGGACAGCAACTATGGCTACACCTTC. Protein: CATSRDWGDSNYGYTF.

This clonotype was recorded at least ten times. The chain combines TRBV15 with TRBJ2-3, with D unresolved. The V gene lost 1 base and the J gene lost 1 base, with 15 bases spanning the gap. Germline V CDR1 and CDR2: LNHNV, YYDKDF (reference sequence). CDR3 size: 17 residues. DNA for the CDR3: TGTGCCACCAGCAGAGGGGATACGTCCCCCGGCACAGATACGCAGTATTTT. Protein sequence: CATSRGDTSPGTDTQYF.

This clonotype was picked up many times. The chain couples TRBV19 to TRBJ2-6; D may be TRBD1 (5 bases). The V gene's germline CDR1 is LNHDA and CDR2 SQIVND (reference sequence). This CDR3 spans 17 amino acids. The V and J ends lost 6 bases and 4 bases respectively, with 19 bases between them. The CDR3 sequence: CASRSSRVFSGANVLTF. The CDR3, as DNA: TGTGCCAGTAGGTCTTCCAGGGTTTTCTCCGGGGCCAACGTCCTGACTTTC.

The chain has TRBV10-3 and TRBJ2-1; no reliable D call. In germline, CDR1 is ENHRY, CDR2 SYGVKD. Trimming removed 6 bases at V and 7 bases at J, with 7 bases between. The CDR3 sequence is 11 residues long. CDR3 residues: CAIRGYNEQFF. CDR3 in DNA: TGTGCCATCAGAGGGTATAATGAGCAGTTCTTC.

This clonotype was counted at least ten times. The chain recombines TRBV7-2 with TRBJ2-7, with D possibly being TRBD1 (5 bases). Trimming stripped 3 bases from V and 9 bases from J, with 12 bases between. This CDR3 region has 12 residues. Per the germline V gene, CDR1 is SGHTA and CDR2 is FQGNSA. In DNA, the CDR3 is TGTGCCAGCAGCTTTGGACAAAGCCCGCAGTACTTC. Its protein product is CASSFGQSPQYF. The variable domain in full, completed from reference TRBV7-2 and TRBJ2-7, reads GAGVSQSPSNKVTEKGKDVELRCDPISGHTALYWYRQSLGQGLEFLIYFQGNSAPDKSGLPSDRFSAERTGGSVSTLTIQRTQQEDSAVYLCASSFGQSPQYFGPGTRLTVT.

This clonotype has at least ten counts. The V gene is TRBV20-1, the J gene TRBJ2-1; the D gene is possibly TRBD1 (6 bases). The CDR3 sequence is 13 residues long. V lost 6 bases and J lost 5, with 14 bases in between. Germline CDR1 and CDR2: DFQATT and SNEGSKA (reference sequence). CDR3 sequence reads: CSAPSDRHNEQFF. CDR3 nucleotides: TGCAGTGCCCCTTCAGACAGGCACAATGAGCAGTTCTTC.

This clonotype was counted many times. The chain uses TRBV7-3 and TRBJ2-3; 7 nucleotides agree with TRBD1. Germline CDR1 and CDR2: SGHTA and FQGTGA. J gave up 4 bases and V 1 base, and 2 bases lay outside the gene matches. The CDR3 sequence is 14 residues long. CDR3 nucleotide sequence: TGTGCCAGCAGCTTAAAAGGGGGCTCAGATACGCAGTATTTT. Protein sequence: CASSLKGGSDTQYF.

The V call is TRBV11-2, the J call TRBJ2-7; D remains ambiguous. Trimming shortened V by 3 bases and J by 0 bases, and 12 bases separated the two germline ends. Germline-derived CDR1 and CDR2 are SGHAT and FQNNGV. CDR3 length: 15 amino acids. The CDR3: CASSFPNGNSYEQYF. The CDR3 coding sequence is TGTGCCAGCAGCTTTCCGAATGGCAACTCCTACGAGCAGTACTTC.

The chain joins TRBV5-1 to TRBJ2-2, with unresolved D. Trimming stripped 7 bases from V and 0 bases from J, with 7 bases between. The CDR3 has 13 amino acids. Germline lookup yields CDR1 SGHRS and CDR2 YFSETQ. The chain's CDR3 is CASYRANTGELFF. The CDR3 bases are TGCGCCAGCTATCGTGCGAACACCGGGGAGCTGTTTTTT.

This clonotype was detected ten times or more. The gene calls are TRBV7-9 and TRBJ1-3; 8 bases are shared with TRBD1. V lost 1 base and J lost 7; bases outside the gene matches: 3. The CDR3 contains 14 residues. Germline V CDR1 and CDR2: SEHNR, FQNEAQ (reference sequence). CDR3 region: CASSLDGQGNTIYF. CDR3 coding DNA: TGTGCCAGCAGCTTAGACGGACAGGGCAACACCATATATTTT.

There are many counts of this clonotype. The J gene is TRBJ2-2, the V gene TRBV6-1; the D gene is possibly TRBD2 (5 bases). This CDR3 is built from 15 residues. The ends were cut back, 2 bases at V and 1 base at J, with 8 bases in the middle. Germline CDR1 is MNHNS and CDR2 is SASEGT. CDR3 nucleotide sequence: TGTGCCAGCAGTGAACTAGGACTGAACACCGGGGAGCTGTTTTTT. It translates to CASSELGLNTGELFF.

The rearrangement joins TRBV21-1 to TRBJ1-5. TRBV21-1 is given as a pseudogene. The CDR3 length is 14 residues. The CDR3 DNA reads as TGTGCCAGCAGCAACCTGGGAGGGTCAGGAACTCAGCATTTT. Amino acid sequence: CASSNLGGSGTQHF.

This clonotype was picked up a small number of times. This rearrangement joins TRBV7-6 to TRBJ1-1; D not certain. V lost 4 bases, J lost 1 base, and 7 bases lay in between. CDR1 is SGHVS and CDR2 is FNYEAQ in the germline V gene. The CDR3 sequence is 13 residues long. The CDR3, as DNA: TGTGCCAGCAGCTCCTACACGAACACTGAAGCTTTCTTT. Amino acids: CASSSYTNTEAFF.

The table lists this clonotype with many counts. CDR3 DNA: TGTGCCAGCAGCTTAGCTGGACGGACTTCCTACGAGCAGTACTTC. Encoded protein: CASSLAGRTSYEQYF. The gene calls are TRBV7-2 and TRBJ2-7; D is possibly TRBD2 (5 bases). The germline CDR1 and CDR2 sequences are SGHTA and FQGNSA. V was clipped by 0 bases and J by 1 base, with 10 bases between them. The CDR3 has 15 amino acids.

The CDR3 bases are TGTGCCAGCAGCTTAAATCCAGGGCCAGACGAGCAGTACTTC. It is translated as CASSLNPGPDEQYF. The chain combines TRBV11-2 with TRBJ2-7, with a possible D match to TRBD1 (5 bases). From germline, CDR1 is SGHAT and CDR2 FQNNGV. Trimming removed 2 bases at V and 5 bases at J, with 13 bases between. CDR3 length: 14 residues.

This chain uses TRBV7-2 with TRBJ2-1; TRBD2 matches at 10 bases. This CDR3 spans 15 amino acids. The V gene's germline CDR1 is SGHTA and CDR2 FQGNSA. V gave up 3 bases and J gave up 5 bases; unmatched junction bases: 4. The CDR3 sequence: CASSFSGGPDNEQFF. The CDR3 DNA is TGTGCCAGCAGCTTTAGCGGGGGGCCCGACAATGAGCAGTTCTTC.